This T cell receptor (beta chain) emerged from a study of cytomegalovirus exposure and HLA in healthy donors. The PCR employed 60 Vbeta primers together with 13 Jbeta primers. Here immunoSEQ multiplex PCR was the method, and the copy in TCRdb shows in-frame clones only, minus some. The sample contains around 200,000 clones, 79% of which appear only once. Concerning this clone: Its cognate antigen is unknown.

CDR1 and CDR2 (germline): GTSNPN, SVGIG (reference sequence). This CDR3 is 15 amino acids long. Broader study findings: Earlier findings revealed that most TCR beta V segments proved productive either about 87% or about 30% of the time.

The chain has TRBV30 and TRBJ2-5; possibly TRBD1 for D (6 bases). With the DNA end fitting TRBJ2-7 better, the J assignment may be wrong. Input material: PBMCs. The TCR originated in a woman aged 25 to 39 in good health and CMV-seropositive. Here the CDR3 DNA reads TGTGCCTGGAGTGGGAGGACCCTCAGGGGCTACGAGCAGTACTTC. It encodes CAWSGRTLRGYEQYF.